This TCR beta chain was recovered during a study of blood T cell repertoires in COVID-19 (dated by TCRdb to about 2020). The study in broad terms: Samples covering the acute and convalescent phases of COVID-19 were provided by collaborators in the United States, Italy and Spain. The material from the prospective study consisted of cDNA or gDNA derived from T cells, B-cell-depleted T cells, or PBMCs. Samples came from the ongoing ImmuneRACE study (first 160 participants) plus 1,254 subjects from 6 global collaborators. Deeply sampled blood TCRbeta repertoires from subjects exposed to, actively infected with, or recovered from COVID-19 were included in the dataset. The repertoires were released in a freely available public database meant as a resource for research on the immune response to SARS-CoV-2. HLA class I and class II types, where available, came from metadata supplied by the sample provider rather than from assay-based typing. A de-identified subject ID, COVID-19 status, age in years and sex were almost always included in the sample metadata. The full study reports these points: Clinical and demographic metadata were provided uncurated, with the amount varying by source and participant.

Participants in the prospective study were enrolled through a virtual design, were aged roughly 18 to 100 years, and lived in roughly 24 United States geographic areas. In the prospective study, cohorts were assigned on the basis of participant-reported clinical history obtained from a screening survey and a study questionnaire. Recovered participants in ImmuneRACE Cohort 3 were defined as having two consecutive negative NP/OP PCR tests, clearance from a healthcare professional, or resolution of symptoms. In the prospective study, mobile phlebotomists collected whole blood, serum and a nasopharyngeal or oropharyngeal swab from each participant. Participants in the prospective study had the option to provide additional blood draws and questionnaires over a 2-month period. Blood samples from the prospective study were shipped frozen or at room temperature prior to DNA extraction. This clone appeared once. The antigen it recognizes is unknown. No clone much larger than this one lies a single base away; base qualities are absent.

TCRbeta CDR3 regions were amplified from genomic DNA by means of the immunoSEQ Assay, a bias-controlled multiplex PCR. On the authors' methods: The number of nucleated cells in each sample was estimated from the amplification of reference gene primers within the assay. Sequence reads were collapsed and filtered to measure the absolute abundance of every unique TCRbeta CDR3 rearrangement. Productive Simpson clonality was computed per sample as the square root of Simpson's diversity index over productive rearrangements. The table was pulled from immuneACCESS by TCRdb, which kept in-frame rearrangements only. Such tables lose some clones; where checked, under half of the loss comes from unresolved V genes, and the rest has no known cause. The V and J calls and clone size come from that table; D and trimming were worked out from the DNA. The sample profile shows 150,000 to 200,000 clones; 84% of them were found once. The ten largest account for over 12% of the sample.

The junction carries 15 bases between V and J, which are trimmed by 1 base and 6 bases respectively. The CDR3 numbers 16 residues from cysteine through phenylalanine. Only the CDR3 portion is preserved as DNA: 48 bases, with reading frame beginning at the first base. Per the germline V gene, KGHDR is the CDR1 and SFDVKD is the CDR2. Sequenced: PBMCs or T cells enriched from blood (not recorded which). The V gene is TRBV24-1 and the J gene is TRBJ1-5; a tentative D call is TRBD1 (6 bases match). The sequence was collected from a man aged 45-65 years who had recovered from COVID-19. CDR3 protein: CATSDFPKTGRQPQHF. At the DNA level, the sequence is TGTGCCACCAGTGATTTTCCTAAGACAGGCCGTCAGCCCCAGCATTTT.